One T cell receptor beta chain is described in this entry. As originally analysed: The authors estimated nucleated cell counts from reference gene primer amplification. TCRdb keeps only in-frame clones here, not all; method: immunoSEQ multiplex PCR. That table gives V, J and clone size, and the DNA gave D and trimming. Of tens of thousands of clones listed, about 86% are singletons. This entry belongs to a study of blood T cell repertoires in COVID-19. Overall study context: Collection of acute and convalescent COVID-19 samples took place in the United States, Italy and Spain. Nucleic acid was either cDNA or gDNA, and it came from T cells, B-cell-depleted T cells, or PBMCs.

The J segment lost 5 bases and the V segment lost 4 bases, leaving 3 bases of the junction unmatched. CDR3 length: 14 amino acids. Germline CDR1 reads MNHEY; CDR2 reads SVGAGI. Source material: peripheral blood. This chain joins TRBV6-5 and TRBJ1-4; TRBD1 aligns across 8 bases. The clonotype was recovered from an elderly man with active COVID-19. CDR3 nucleotides: TGTGCCAGCAGTTGGACAGGGACCAATGAAAAACTGTTTTTT. It translates to CASSWTGTNEKLFF.